The TCR beta chain described here comes from a study of T cells in Graves' hyperthyroidism and ophthalmopathy. This clonotype was seen a handful of times. The antigen is unknown. Study-wide results and limits: In the analysis, a 13 V-J model separated ophthalmopathy from stable hyperthyroidism.

CDR3 length equals 14 residues. The germline V gene encodes CDR1 SNHLY and CDR2 FYNNEI. Trimming took off 6 bases at V and 2 bases at J, with 10 bases between the two ends. Amplified TCR beta CDR3 regions came from RNA transcripts. HTBI primers were the set used in a first-round RT-PCR of the TCR CDR3. TCRdb re-called the multiplex PCR reads with MiXCR, one entry per CDR3 protein. The data show about 700,000 distinct CDR3 sequences, 14% seen once. The sequencing sample was made of blood. This chain links TRBV2 with TRBJ1-4; D uncertain. The sequence was collected from a woman aged 18 to 35 with Graves' hyperthyroidism. The CDR3 DNA reads as TGTGCCAGCAGATCCAGACTTACTAATGAAAAACTGTTTTTT. Translating it yields CASRSRLTNEKLFF. Full variable domain (rest looked up from reference TRBV2 and TRBJ1-4): EPEVTQTPSHQVTQMGQEVILRCVPISNHLYFYWYRQILGQKVEFLVSFYNNEISEKSEIFDDQFSVERPDGSNFTLKIRSTKLEDSAMYFCASRSRLTNEKLFFGSGTQLSVL.